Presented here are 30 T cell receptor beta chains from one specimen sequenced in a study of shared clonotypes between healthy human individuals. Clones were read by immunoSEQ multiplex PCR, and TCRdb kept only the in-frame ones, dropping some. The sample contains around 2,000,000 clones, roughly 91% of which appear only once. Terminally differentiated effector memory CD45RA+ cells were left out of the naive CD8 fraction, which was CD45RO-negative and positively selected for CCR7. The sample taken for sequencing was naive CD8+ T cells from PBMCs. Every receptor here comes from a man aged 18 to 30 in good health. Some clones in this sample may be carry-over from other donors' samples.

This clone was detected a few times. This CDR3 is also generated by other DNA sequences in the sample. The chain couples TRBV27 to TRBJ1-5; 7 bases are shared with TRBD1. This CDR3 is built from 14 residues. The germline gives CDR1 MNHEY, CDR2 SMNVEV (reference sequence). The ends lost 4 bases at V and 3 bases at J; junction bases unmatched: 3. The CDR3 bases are TGTGCCAGCAGTTACAGGGGACCCAATCAGCCCCAGCATTTT. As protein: CASSYRGPNQPQHF.

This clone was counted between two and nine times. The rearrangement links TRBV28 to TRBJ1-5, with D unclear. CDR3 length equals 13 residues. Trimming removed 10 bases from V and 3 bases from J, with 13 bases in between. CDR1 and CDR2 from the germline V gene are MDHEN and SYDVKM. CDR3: CATSALINQPQHF. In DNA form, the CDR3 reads TGTGCCACCTCAGCCCTCATCAATCAGCCCCAGCATTTT.

The CDR3 loop reads CASSKPPGQGSWKLFF. DNA of the CDR3: TGTGCCAGCAGCAAACCACCGGGACAGGGGTCCTGGAAGCTGTTTTTT. This sequence joins TRBV21-1 and TRBJ2-2; the table calls TRBD1, which could not be checked here. TRBV21-1 is recorded as a pseudogene. The CDR3 consists of 16 residues.

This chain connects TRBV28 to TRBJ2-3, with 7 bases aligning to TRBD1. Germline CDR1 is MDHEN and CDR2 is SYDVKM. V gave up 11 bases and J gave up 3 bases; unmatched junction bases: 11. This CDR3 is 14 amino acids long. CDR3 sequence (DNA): TGTGCCCTAGGTAGCGACAGGGAGACAGATACGCAGTATTTT. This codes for CALGSDRETDTQYF.

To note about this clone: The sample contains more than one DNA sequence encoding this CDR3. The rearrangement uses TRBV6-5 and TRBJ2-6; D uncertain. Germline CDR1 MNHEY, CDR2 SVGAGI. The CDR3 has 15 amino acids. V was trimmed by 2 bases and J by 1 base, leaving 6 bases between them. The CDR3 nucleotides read TGTGCCAGCAGTTACGCGTCGTCTGGGGCCAACGTCCTGACTTTC. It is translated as CASSYASSGANVLTF.

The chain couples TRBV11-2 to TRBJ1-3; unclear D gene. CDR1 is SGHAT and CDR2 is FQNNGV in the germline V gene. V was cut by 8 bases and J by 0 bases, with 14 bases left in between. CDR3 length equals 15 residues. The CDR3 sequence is CASAPKQSSGNTIYF. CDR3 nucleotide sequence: TGTGCCAGCGCTCCGAAGCAGAGCTCTGGAAACACCATATATTTT.

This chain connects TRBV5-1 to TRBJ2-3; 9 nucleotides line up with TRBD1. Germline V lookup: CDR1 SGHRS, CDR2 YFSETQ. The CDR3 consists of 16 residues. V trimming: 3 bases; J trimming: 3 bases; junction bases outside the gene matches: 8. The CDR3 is CASSSSGQGGTDTQYF. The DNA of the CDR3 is TGCGCCAGCAGCTCCTCGGGACAGGGTGGGACAGATACGCAGTATTTT.

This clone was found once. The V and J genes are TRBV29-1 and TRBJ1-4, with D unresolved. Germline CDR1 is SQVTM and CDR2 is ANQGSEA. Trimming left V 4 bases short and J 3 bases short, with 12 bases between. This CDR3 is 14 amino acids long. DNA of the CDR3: TGCAGCGTTGTTTCGGACGCCTCTAATGAAAAACTGTTTTTT. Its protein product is CSVVSDASNEKLFF.

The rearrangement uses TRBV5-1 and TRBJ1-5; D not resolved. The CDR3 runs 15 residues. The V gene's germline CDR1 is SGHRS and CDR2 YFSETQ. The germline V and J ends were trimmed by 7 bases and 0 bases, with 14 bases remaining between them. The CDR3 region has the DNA TGCGCCAGCTCTCCCGGAGACTTTAGCAATCAGCCCCAGCATTTT. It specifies CASSPGDFSNQPQHF.

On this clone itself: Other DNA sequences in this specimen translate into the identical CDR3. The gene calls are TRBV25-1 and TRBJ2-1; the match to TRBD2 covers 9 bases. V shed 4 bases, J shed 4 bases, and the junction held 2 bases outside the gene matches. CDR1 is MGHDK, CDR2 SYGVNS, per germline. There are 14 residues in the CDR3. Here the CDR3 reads CASSGLAGYNEQFF. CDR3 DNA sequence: TGTGCCAGCAGTGGGCTAGCGGGGTACAATGAGCAGTTCTTC.

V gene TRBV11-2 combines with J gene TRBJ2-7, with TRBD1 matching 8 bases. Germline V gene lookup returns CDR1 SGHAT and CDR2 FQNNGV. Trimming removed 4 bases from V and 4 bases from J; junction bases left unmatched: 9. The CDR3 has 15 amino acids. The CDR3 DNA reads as TGTGCCAGCAGCTCCCGAGATCAGGGGGCATACGAGCAGTACTTC. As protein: CASSSRDQGAYEQYF.

CDR3 DNA sequence: TGTGCCAGCAGCTCGGGACAGTCGGCGGGCTACACCTTC. It yields the protein CASSSGQSAGYTF. The rearrangement links TRBV6-5 to TRBJ1-2; TRBD1 matches at 7 bases. With V trimmed by 6 bases and J by 8 bases, 9 bases remained unmatched. The CDR3 is 13 residues long. The V gene's germline CDR1 is MNHEY and CDR2 SVGAGI.

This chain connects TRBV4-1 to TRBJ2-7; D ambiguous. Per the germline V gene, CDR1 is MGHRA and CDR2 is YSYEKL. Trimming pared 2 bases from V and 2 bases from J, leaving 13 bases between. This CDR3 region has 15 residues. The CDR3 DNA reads TGCGCCAGCAGCCAACTTACCCGACAAACCTACGAGCAGTACTTC. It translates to CASSQLTRQTYEQYF.

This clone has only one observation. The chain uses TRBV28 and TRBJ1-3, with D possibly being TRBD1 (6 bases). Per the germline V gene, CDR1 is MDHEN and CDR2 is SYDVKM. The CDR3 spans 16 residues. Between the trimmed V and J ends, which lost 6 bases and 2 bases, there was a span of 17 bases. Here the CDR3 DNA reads TGTGCCAGCAGAACCCTCGGACAGCACCCTGGAAACACCATATATTTT. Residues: CASRTLGQHPGNTIYF.

In DNA form, the CDR3 reads TGTGCCAGCAGTTCGCGATGGACTAGCGACTACAATGAGCAGTTCTTC. This sequence encodes CASSSRWTSDYNEQFF. V gene TRBV28 combines with J gene TRBJ2-1; the match to TRBD2 covers 9 bases. The junction had 7 bases not matched to a gene; V was cut back by 4 bases and J by 3 bases. The CDR3 extends over 16 amino acids. CDR1 and CDR2 (germline): MDHEN, SYDVKM. The full variable domain, completed using reference TRBV28 and TRBJ2-1, is DVKVTQSSRYLVKRTGEKVFLECVQDMDHENMFWYRQDPGLGLRLIYFSYDVKMKEKGDIPEGYSVSREKKERFSLILESASTNQTSMYLCASSSRWTSDYNEQFFGPGTRLTVL.

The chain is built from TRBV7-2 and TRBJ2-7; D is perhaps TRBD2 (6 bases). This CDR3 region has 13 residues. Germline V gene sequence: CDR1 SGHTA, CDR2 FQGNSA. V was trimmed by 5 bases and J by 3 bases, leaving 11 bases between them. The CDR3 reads CASSDGLLYEQYF. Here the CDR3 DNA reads TGTGCCAGCAGCGATGGACTACTCTACGAGCAGTACTTC. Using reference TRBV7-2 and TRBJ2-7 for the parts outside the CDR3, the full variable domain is GAGVSQSPSNKVTEKGKDVELRCDPISGHTALYWYRQSLGQGLEFLIYFQGNSAPDKSGLPSDRFSAERTGGSVSTLTIQRTQQEDSAVYLCASSDGLLYEQYFGPGTRLTVT.

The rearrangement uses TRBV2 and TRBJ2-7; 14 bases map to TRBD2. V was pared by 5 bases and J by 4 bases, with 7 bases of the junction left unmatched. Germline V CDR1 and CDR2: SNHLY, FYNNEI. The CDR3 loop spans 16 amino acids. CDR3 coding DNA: TGTGCCAGCAGTCGGGGACTAGCGGGAGCTTCGTACGAGCAGTACTTC. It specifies CASSRGLAGASYEQYF.

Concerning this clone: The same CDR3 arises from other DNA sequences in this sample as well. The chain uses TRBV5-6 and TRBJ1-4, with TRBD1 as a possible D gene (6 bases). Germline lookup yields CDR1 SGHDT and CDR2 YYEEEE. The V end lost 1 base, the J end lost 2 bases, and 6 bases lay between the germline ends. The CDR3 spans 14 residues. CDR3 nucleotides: TGTGCCAGCAGCTTGACAGGGACTAATGAAAAACTGTTTTTT. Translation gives CASSLTGTNEKLFF.

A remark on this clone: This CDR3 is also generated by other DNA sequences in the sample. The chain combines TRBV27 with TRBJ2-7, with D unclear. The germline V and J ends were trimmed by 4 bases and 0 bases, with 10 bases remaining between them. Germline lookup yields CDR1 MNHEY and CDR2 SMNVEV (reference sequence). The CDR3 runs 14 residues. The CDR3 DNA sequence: TGTGCCAGCAGTTCCACAGTATCCTCCTACGAGCAGTACTTC. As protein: CASSSTVSSYEQYF.

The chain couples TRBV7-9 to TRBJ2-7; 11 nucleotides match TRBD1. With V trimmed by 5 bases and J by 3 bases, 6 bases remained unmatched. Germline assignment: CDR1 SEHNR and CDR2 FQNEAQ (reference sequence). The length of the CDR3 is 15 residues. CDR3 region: CASSLGQGVFYEQYF. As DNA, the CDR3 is TGTGCCAGCAGCCTGGGACAGGGGGTCTTCTACGAGCAGTACTTC.

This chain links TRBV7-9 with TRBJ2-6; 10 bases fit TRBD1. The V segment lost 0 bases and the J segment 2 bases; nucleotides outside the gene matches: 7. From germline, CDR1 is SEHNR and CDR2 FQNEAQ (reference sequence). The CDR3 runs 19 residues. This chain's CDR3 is CASSLATGGPGTGANVLTF. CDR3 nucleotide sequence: TGTGCCAGCAGCTTAGCGACAGGGGGCCCTGGGACTGGGGCCAACGTCCTGACTTTC.

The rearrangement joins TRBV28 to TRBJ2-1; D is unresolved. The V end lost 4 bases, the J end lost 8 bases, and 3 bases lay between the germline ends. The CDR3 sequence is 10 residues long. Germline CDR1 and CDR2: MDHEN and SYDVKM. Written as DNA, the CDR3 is TGTGCCAGCAGTTACCATGAGCAGTTCTTC. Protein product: CASSYHEQFF.

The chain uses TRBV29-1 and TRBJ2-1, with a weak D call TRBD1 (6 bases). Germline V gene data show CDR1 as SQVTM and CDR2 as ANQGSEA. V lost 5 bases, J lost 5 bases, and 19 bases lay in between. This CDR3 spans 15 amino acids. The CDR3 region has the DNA TGCAGCGTTAACGAATTAGGGGGAATTCACAATGAGCAGTTCTTC. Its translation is CSVNELGGIHNEQFF.

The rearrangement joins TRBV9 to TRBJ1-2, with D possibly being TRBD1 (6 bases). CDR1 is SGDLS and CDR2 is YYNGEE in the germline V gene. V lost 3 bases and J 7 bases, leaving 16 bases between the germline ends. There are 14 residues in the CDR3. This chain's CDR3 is CASSAGTPRGGYTF. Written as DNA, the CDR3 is TGTGCCAGCAGCGCCGGGACCCCCAGGGGTGGCTACACCTTC. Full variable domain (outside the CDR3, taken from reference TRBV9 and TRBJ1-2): DSGVTQTPKHLITATGQRVTLRCSPRSGDLSVYWYQQSLDQGLQFLIQYYNGEERAKGNILERFSAQQFPDLHSELNLSSLELGDSALYFCASSAGTPRGGYTFGSGTRLTVV.

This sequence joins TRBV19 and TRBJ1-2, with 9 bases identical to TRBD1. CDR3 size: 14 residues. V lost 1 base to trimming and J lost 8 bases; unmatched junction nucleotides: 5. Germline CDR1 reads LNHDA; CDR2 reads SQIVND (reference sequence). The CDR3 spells CASSIVGTGRGYTF. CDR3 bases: TGTGCCAGTAGTATAGTCGGGACAGGGAGAGGCTACACCTTC.

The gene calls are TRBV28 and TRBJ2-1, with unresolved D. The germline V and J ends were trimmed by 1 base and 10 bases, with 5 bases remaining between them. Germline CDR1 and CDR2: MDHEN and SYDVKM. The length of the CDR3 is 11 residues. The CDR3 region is CASSLYIEQFF. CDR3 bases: TGTGCCAGCAGTTTATATATAGAGCAGTTCTTC. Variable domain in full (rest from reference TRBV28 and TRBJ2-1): DVKVTQSSRYLVKRTGEKVFLECVQDMDHENMFWYRQDPGLGLRLIYFSYDVKMKEKGDIPEGYSVSREKKERFSLILESASTNQTSMYLCASSLYIEQFFGPGTRLTVL.

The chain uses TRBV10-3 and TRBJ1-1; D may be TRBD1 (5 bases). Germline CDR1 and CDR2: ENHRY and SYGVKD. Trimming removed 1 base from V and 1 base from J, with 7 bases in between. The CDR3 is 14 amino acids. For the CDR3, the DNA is TGTGCCATCAGTGAGTGGGGGGGGAACACTGAAGCTTTCTTT. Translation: CAISEWGGNTEAFF.

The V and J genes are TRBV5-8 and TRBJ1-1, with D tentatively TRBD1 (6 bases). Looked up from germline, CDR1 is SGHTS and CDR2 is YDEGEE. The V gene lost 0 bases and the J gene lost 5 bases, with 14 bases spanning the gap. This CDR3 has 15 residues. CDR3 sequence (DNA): TGTGCCAGCAGCTTGGGGGGGCGTCTGGCTACTGAAGCTTTCTTT. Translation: CASSLGGRLATEAFF.

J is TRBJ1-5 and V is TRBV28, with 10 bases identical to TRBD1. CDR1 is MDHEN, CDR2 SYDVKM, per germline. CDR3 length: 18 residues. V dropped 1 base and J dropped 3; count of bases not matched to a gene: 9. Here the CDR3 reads CASSLLGTGDPFNQPQHF. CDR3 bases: TGTGCCAGCAGTTTATTAGGGACAGGGGACCCTTTCAATCAGCCCCAGCATTTT.

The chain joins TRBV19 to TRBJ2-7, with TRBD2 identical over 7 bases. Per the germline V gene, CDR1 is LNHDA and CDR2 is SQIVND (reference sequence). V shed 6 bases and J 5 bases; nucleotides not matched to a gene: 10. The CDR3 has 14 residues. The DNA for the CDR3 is TGTGCCAGTAGCTCGGGGGGAGGGCCTAACGAGCAGTACTTC. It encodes CASSSGGGPNEQYF.